This T cell receptor (beta chain) was recovered during a study of T cells in Graves' hyperthyroidism and ophthalmopathy. Notes on the study in general: Stable hyperthyroidism was separated from ophthalmopathy by a model based on 13 V-J features.

This clonotype was counted many times. What it recognizes is unknown. Germline V lookup: CDR1 SGDLS, CDR2 YYNGEE. V dropped 4 bases and J dropped 2 bases, with 10 bases sitting between them. The CDR3 runs to 14 residues. It was RNA transcripts that yielded the amplified TCR beta CDR3 regions. The TCR CDR3 first-round RT-PCR relied on the HTBI primer set. Via MiXCR, TCRdb re-called the multiplex PCR reads, giving one row per CDR3 protein. The table has 380,000 or so distinct CDR3 sequences, roughly 13% seen once. The TCR originated in a man aged 25-45 years with Graves' hyperthyroidism that later progressed to Graves' ophthalmopathy. V gene TRBV9 combines with J gene TRBJ1-3; no clear D. Material: blood. CDR3 residues: CASSSLGAGNTIYF. CDR3 nucleotide sequence: TGTGCCAGCAGCTCCTTGGGCGCTGGAAACACCATATATTTT.